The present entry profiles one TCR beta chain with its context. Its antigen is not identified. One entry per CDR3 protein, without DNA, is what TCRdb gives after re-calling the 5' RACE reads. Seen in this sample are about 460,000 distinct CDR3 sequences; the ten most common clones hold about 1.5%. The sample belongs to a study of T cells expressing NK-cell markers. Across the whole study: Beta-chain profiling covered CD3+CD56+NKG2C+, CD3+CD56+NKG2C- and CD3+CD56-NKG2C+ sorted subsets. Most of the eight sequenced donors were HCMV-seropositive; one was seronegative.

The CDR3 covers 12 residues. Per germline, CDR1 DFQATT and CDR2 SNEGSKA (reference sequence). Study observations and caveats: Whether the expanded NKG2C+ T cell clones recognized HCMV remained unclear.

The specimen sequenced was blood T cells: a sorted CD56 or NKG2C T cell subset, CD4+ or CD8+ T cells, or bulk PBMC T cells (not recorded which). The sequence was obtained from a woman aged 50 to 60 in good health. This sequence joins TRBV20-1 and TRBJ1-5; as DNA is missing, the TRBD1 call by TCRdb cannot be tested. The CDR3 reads CSAERGNQPQHF.